The next 30 T cell receptor beta chains were all read from a single sample in a study of T cell repertoires in cytomegalovirus infection. For these TCRs, the target antigens are not known. TCRdb re-called the reads through MiXCR, storing one row per CDR3 protein. The sample shows hundreds of thousands of distinct CDR3 sequences, about 33% of them seen only once. Material: cultured PBMCs, obtained from culture after CMV antigen stimulation. These receptors were collected from a human donor in good health (CMV status not recorded). Some clones in this sample may be carry-over from other donors' samples.

Remarks on this clonotype: Because it lacks the conserved phenylalanine or tryptophan at the end, this CDR3 is likely a read error. The genes are TRBV29-1 and TRBJ2-2; tentatively, D is TRBD2 (6 bases). The CDR3 sequence is 15 residues long. Trimming shortened V by 4 bases and J by 1 base, and 13 bases separated the two germline ends. Germline loops: CDR1 SQVTM, CDR2 ANQGSEA. The CDR3: CSVVLASENTGELFV. The CDR3, as DNA: TGCAGCGTTGTTCTGGCTAGCGAGAACACCGGGGAGCTGTTTGTT.

This clonotype was counted only a few times. J is TRBJ1-2 and V is TRBV12-3 or TRBV12-4, with D hard to call. Trimming pared 11 bases from V and 5 bases from J, leaving 21 bases between. CDR3 size: 14 residues. In DNA, the CDR3 is TGTGCCTCCGCGGCGTTGTTCAGGACGTATGGCTACACCTTC. Translating gives CASAALFRTYGYTF.

This clonotype was found a few times. The rearrangement joins TRBV7-2 to TRBJ1-2; D possibly corresponds to TRBD1 (5 bases). V was pared by 1 base and J by 4 bases, with 13 bases between. Germline lookup yields CDR1 SGHTA and CDR2 FQGNSA. This CDR3 has 15 amino acids. The CDR3, as DNA: TGTGCCAGCAGCTTAGAAGGCAAGGGGATCTATGGCTACACCTTC. Protein sequence: CASSLEGKGIYGYTF.

V gene TRBV20-1 combines with J gene TRBJ2-5; 11 bases map to TRBD2. Germline lookup yields CDR1 DFQATT and CDR2 SNEGSKA (reference sequence). The J segment lost 4 bases and the V segment lost 8 bases, leaving 12 bases of the junction unmatched. The CDR3 is 15 amino acids. The CDR3 is CSLTRLAGLTETQYF. DNA for the CDR3: TGCAGTCTTACCCGACTAGCGGGATTGACAGAGACCCAGTACTTC.

This clonotype occurred a few times. The chain couples TRBV6-5 to TRBJ2-1; the D gene could be TRBD1 or TRBD2 (6 bases each). The V gene's germline CDR1 is MNHEY and CDR2 SVGAGI. The CDR3 has 14 residues. Trimming stripped 7 bases from V and 4 bases from J, with 14 bases between. DNA of the CDR3: TGTGCCAGCACTCAAGGAGGGGGGTACAATGAGCAGTTCTTC. It yields the protein CASTQGGGYNEQFF.

In DNA, the CDR3 is TGTGCCAGCAGTTACGGAGTTACGAACACTGAAGCTTTCTTT. It codes for CASSYGVTNTEAFF. This chain links TRBV12-3 or TRBV12-4 with TRBJ1-1; unclear D gene. The V gene lost 4 bases and the J gene lost 1 base, with 10 bases spanning the gap. CDR3 length equals 14 residues.

This clonotype was seen at least ten times. The chain combines TRBV7-2 with TRBJ1-4; unclear D gene. CDR1 SGHTA and CDR2 FQGNSA come from the germline V gene. The CDR3 spans 13 residues. Trimming removed 0 bases from V and 6 bases from J, with 5 bases in between. This CDR3 is CASSLAWDEKLFF. CDR3 DNA sequence: TGTGCCAGCAGCTTAGCCTGGGATGAAAAACTGTTTTTT.

This chain links TRBV6-6 with TRBJ2-7; D is possibly TRBD2 (5 bases). Germline V gene lookup returns CDR1 MNHNY and CDR2 SVGAGI (reference sequence). Trimming stripped 3 bases from V and 1 base from J, with 7 bases between. The CDR3 sequence is 13 residues long. Here the CDR3 DNA reads TGTGCCAGCAGTTATCGAGGGTCCTACGAGCAGTACGTC. This encodes CASSYRGSYEQYV.

This chain connects TRBV14 to TRBJ2-7, with D tentatively TRBD1 (7 bases). V was trimmed by 0 bases and J by 4 bases, leaving 25 bases between them. The CDR3 contains 19 residues. CDR1 and CDR2 (germline): SGHDN, FVKESK. The CDR3 here is CASSQDLEIFQGGSYEQYF. The CDR3 DNA follows: TGTGCCAGCAGCCAAGATCTTGAAATTTTTCAGGGGGGTAGTTACGAGCAGTACTTC. Using reference TRBV14 and TRBJ2-7 for the parts outside the CDR3, the full variable domain is EAGVTQFPSHSVIEKGQTVTLRCDPISGHDNLYWYRRVMGKEIKFLLHFVKESKQDESGMPNNRFLAERTGGTYSTLKVQPAELEDSGVYFCASSQDLEIFQGGSYEQYFGPGTRLTVT.

A few counts support this clonotype. V usage is TRBV7-3 and J usage is TRBJ2-1; perhaps D is TRBD1 or TRBD2 (6 bases each). The V gene's germline CDR1 is SGHTA and CDR2 FQGTGA. V lost 3 bases and J 11 bases, leaving 17 bases between the germline ends. The CDR3 has 14 residues. DNA of the CDR3: TGTGCCAGCAGCTTCGGGGGCACCAGTAGGAAGCAGTTCTTC. It yields the protein CASSFGGTSRKQFF.

The chain combines TRBV12-3 or TRBV12-4 with TRBJ2-7; TRBD2 agrees at 11 bases. The V and J ends lost 6 bases and 6 bases, in that order; junction bases with no gene match: 7. This CDR3 comprises 14 residues. The CDR3 coding sequence is TGTGCCAGCAGGGTAGGGACTAGCGGAAGCGAGCAGTACTTC. This encodes CASRVGTSGSEQYF.

This clonotype was detected only a few times. CDR3 in DNA: TGTGCCAGCAGTTTCCGACGAACGGGACCGTACCTAACAGATACGCAGTATTTT. As protein: CASSFRRTGPYLTDTQYF. The chain carries TRBV27 and TRBJ2-3, with D tentatively TRBD1 or TRBD2 (5 bases each). Trimming pared 3 bases from V and 3 bases from J, leaving 22 bases between. Per the germline V gene, CDR1 is MNHEY and CDR2 is SMNVEV (reference sequence). The CDR3 covers 18 residues.

The J gene is TRBJ2-1, the V gene TRBV25-1; D might be TRBD2 (6 bases). Germline V gene sequence: CDR1 MGHDK, CDR2 SYGVNS. This CDR3 contains 14 residues. V was cut by 4 bases and J by 4 bases, with 11 bases left in between. The CDR3 sequence is CASSGPSVYNEQFF. In nucleotides, the CDR3 is TGTGCCAGCAGTGGTCCTAGCGTATACAATGAGCAGTTCTTC.

Only a few counts were recorded for this clonotype. This chain joins TRBV11-2 and TRBJ2-1; possibly TRBD1 for D (6 bases). Germline assignment: CDR1 SGHAT and CDR2 FQNNGV. This CDR3 region has 15 residues. Trimming took 3 bases from V and 4 from J, leaving 13 bases between them. Here the CDR3 reads CASSFQQGFYNEQFF. CDR3 in DNA: TGTGCCAGCAGCTTCCAACAGGGATTTTACAATGAGCAGTTCTTC.

This clonotype was detected only a few times. V usage is TRBV4-1 and J usage is TRBJ1-5; D uncertain. V was shortened by 0 bases and J by 3 bases, with 12 bases between the two germline ends. The V gene's germline CDR1 is MGHRA and CDR2 YSYEKL. The CDR3 consists of 16 residues. Written as DNA, the CDR3 is TGCGCCAGCAGCCAAGATCTAGCGGAATCCAATCAGCCCCAGCATTTT. It specifies CASSQDLAESNQPQHF.

This clonotype was picked up a small number of times. V and J are TRBV6-2 or TRBV6-3 and TRBJ2-7, with a possible D match to TRBD2 (6 bases). Trimming removed 7 bases from V and 6 bases from J, with 10 bases in between. CDR3 length equals 11 residues. CDR1 and CDR2 (germline): MNHEY, SVGEGT. The CDR3 loop is CASMVRGEQYF. CDR3 sequence (DNA): TGTGCCAGCATGGTGCGGGGCGAGCAGTACTTC.

The rearrangement links TRBV12-3 or TRBV12-4 to TRBJ2-3; the D is unclear. Trimming took 6 bases from V and 1 from J, leaving 14 bases between them. The CDR3 is 15 amino acids. CDR3 residues: CASSPGRMGTDTQYF. The CDR3 coding sequence is TGTGCCAGCAGCCCTGGACGGATGGGCACAGATACGCAGTATTTT.

CDR3 loop: CASSATQGFANTGELFF. In DNA, the CDR3 is TGTGCCAGCAGCGCAACACAGGGGTTTGCGAACACCGGGGAGCTGTTTTTT. The chain carries TRBV7-9 and TRBJ2-2, with 7 bases fitting TRBD1. The CDR3 is made up of 17 amino acids. Germline CDR1 and CDR2: SEHNR and FQNEAQ (reference sequence). With 5 bases clipped from V and 0 bases from J, the junction kept 9 bases outside the gene matches.

Only a few counts were recorded for this clonotype. The chain links TRBV7-9 to TRBJ1-4, with D uncertain. The V gene lost 5 bases and the J gene lost 3 bases, with 7 bases spanning the gap. Germline-derived CDR1 and CDR2 are SEHNR and FQNEAQ (reference sequence). The CDR3 is made up of 13 amino acids. CDR3 loop: CASSPPANEKLFF. Written as DNA, the CDR3 is TGTGCCAGCAGCCCTCCAGCTAATGAAAAACTGTTTTTT.

The V and J genes are TRBV23-1 and TRBJ2-5, with 7 bases fitting TRBD1. TRBV23-1 is an ORF for which the function is uncertain. V was clipped by 0 bases and J by 3 bases; unmatched bases: 22. The CDR3 is 21 amino acids. CDR3 DNA: TGCGCCAGCAGTCAATCTTTTCGTCCCCCACGCAGGGGGAGAATCGAAGAGACCCAGTACTTC. This encodes CASSQSFRPPRRGRIEETQYF.

Worth noting for this clonotype: This may come from a read error, since a much larger clone is one base off. The rearrangement links TRBV7-8 to TRBJ2-7; TRBD1 aligns across 8 bases. The CDR3 extends over 17 amino acids. J gave up 2 bases and V 1 base, and 10 bases lay outside the gene matches. Looked up from germline, CDR1 is SGHVS and CDR2 is FQNEAQ. The CDR3 loop reads CASSLVRDRRPTYEQYV. The CDR3 region has the DNA TGTGCCAGCAGCTTAGTGAGGGACAGGCGACCAACCTACGAGCAGTACGTC.

This rearrangement joins TRBV18 to TRBJ2-3; the match to TRBD1 covers 7 bases. Germline V gene lookup returns CDR1 KGHSH and CDR2 LQKENI. Trimming cost V 4 bases and J 4 bases; bases outside gene matches: 5. The CDR3 loop spans 14 amino acids. Here the CDR3 reads CASSQNDRADTQYF. For the CDR3, the DNA is TGTGCCAGCTCACAAAACGACAGGGCAGATACGCAGTATTTT.

V gene TRBV10-3 combines with J gene TRBJ2-3; 8 nucleotides line up with TRBD2. The CDR3 has 13 residues. Looked up from germline, CDR1 is ENHRY and CDR2 is SYGVKD. The V and J ends lost 6 bases and 4 bases, in that order; junction bases with no gene match: 3. DNA for the CDR3: TGTGCCATCAGGGGGACTAGTGCAGATACGCAGTATTTT. As protein: CAIRGTSADTQYF.

This clonotype has more than one count but fewer than ten. The chain combines TRBV6-6 with TRBJ2-7, with TRBD2 matching over 10 bases. Germline V gives CDR1 MNHNY, CDR2 SVGAGI (reference sequence). There are 15 residues in the CDR3. The V gene end was trimmed by 6 bases and the J gene end by 3 bases; junction bases not matched to a gene: 8. In nucleotides, the CDR3 is TGTGCCAGCAGGCTCGGGACTAGCGCGATCTACGAGCAGTACTTC. Amino acids: CASRLGTSAIYEQYF.

Notes on this clonotype: Since no conserved phenylalanine or tryptophan closes the CDR3, a read error is the likely cause. The chain is built from TRBV4-1 and TRBJ2-7; D gene ambiguous. V lost 0 bases and J lost 3, with 15 bases in between. The CDR3 contains 16 residues. The V gene's germline CDR1 is MGHRA and CDR2 YSYEKL. CDR3 loop: CASSQDQSATNYEQYS. The CDR3 DNA reads TGCGCCAGCAGCCAAGATCAATCGGCTACTAACTACGAGCAGTACTCC.

The J gene is TRBJ1-1, the V gene TRBV7-9; no reliable D call. V lost 6 bases and J 5 bases, leaving 13 bases between the germline ends. CDR1 and CDR2 (germline): SEHNR, FQNEAQ (reference sequence). This CDR3 region has 13 residues. The CDR3 DNA follows: TGTGCCAGCAGTCGTAGTGATGAAACTGAAGCTTTCTTT. It translates to CASSRSDETEAFF.

This clonotype was seen a handful of times. CDR3 protein: CASSQGDREAFF. The CDR3 DNA is TGCGCCAGCAGCCAAGGGGACAGGGAAGCTTTCTTT. This chain connects TRBV4-3 to TRBJ1-1, with 8 bases fitting TRBD1. Germline V gene data show CDR1 as LGHNA and CDR2 as YSLEER. The CDR3 consists of 12 residues. Trimming at V came to 1 base and at J to 8 bases, leaving 0 bases not matched to a gene.

The rearrangement uses TRBV6-2 or TRBV6-3 and TRBJ1-2; D not certain. V was cut by 4 bases and J by 7 bases, with 13 bases left in between. Germline V gene lookup returns CDR1 MNHEY and CDR2 SVGEGT. This CDR3 region has 13 residues. CDR3 in DNA: TGTGCCAGCAGTTCGGGCAGCTTCCCTGGCTACACCTTC. Protein: CASSSGSFPGYTF.

The chain uses TRBV7-2 and TRBJ2-5; TRBD1 might be the D (5 bases). The CDR3 has 16 amino acids. Germline-derived CDR1 and CDR2 are SGHTA and FQGNSA. The ends were cut back, 0 bases at V and 1 base at J, with 12 bases in the middle. The CDR3 DNA sequence: TGTGCCAGCAGCTTAGCTGCTGACAGACTCCAAGAGACCCAGTACTTC. Translation: CASSLAADRLQETQYF. The entire variable domain, with the rest obtained from reference TRBV7-2 and TRBJ2-5, is as follows: GAGVSQSPSNKVTEKGKDVELRCDPISGHTALYWYRQSLGQGLEFLIYFQGNSAPDKSGLPSDRFSAERTGGSVSTLTIQRTQQEDSAVYLCASSLAADRLQETQYFGPGTRLLVL.

This clonotype has a single count. CDR3 residues: CASRHRLLNRRDSRILSTEAFF. The CDR3, as DNA: TGTGCCAGTAGGCACCGTCTCCTCAACCGCCGGGACAGCCGGATTTTGAGCACTGAAGCTTTCTTT. The V call is TRBV19, the J call TRBJ1-1; TRBD1 matches 7 bases. This CDR3 comprises 22 residues. Unmatched junction bases numbered 32, after V lost 6 bases and J lost 4 bases. Germline CDR1 and CDR2: LNHDA and SQIVND (reference sequence).